These 15 T cell receptor beta chains were sequenced from one sample in a study of CD8 T cells in Susac syndrome. It was with random hexamers that about 0.45 to 1 ug RNA was reverse transcribed. TCRdb used MiXCR to reprocess the immunoSEQ multiplex PCR reads, holding one entry per CDR3 protein. The sample holds over 120,000 distinct CDR3 sequences; just under 95% are singletons and the top ten take 0.13% to 0.15%. Sequencing input: CD4+ T cells from PBMCs. The receptor source for this set is a human donor with Susac syndrome.

This chain uses TRBV7-3 with TRBJ2-1, with a possible D match to TRBD1 (6 bases). Per germline, CDR1 SGHTA and CDR2 FQGTGA. The CDR3 runs to 17 residues. V gave up 1 base and J gave up 1 base, with 14 bases separating them. The CDR3 DNA reads as TGTGCCAGCAGCTTAATGGCAGTCAGGGGATCCTACAATGAGCAGTTCTTC. It encodes CASSLMAVRGSYNEQFF.

This chain links TRBV7-9 with TRBJ1-5; no clear D gene. With 5 bases removed from V and 3 bases from J, the gap between germline ends came to 8 bases. Germline V gene sequence: CDR1 SEHNR, CDR2 FQNEAQ (reference sequence). CDR3 length: 13 amino acids. The DNA for the CDR3 is TGTGCCAGCAGCCCGGGAGTCAATCAGCCCCAGCATTTT. This gives the protein CASSPGVNQPQHF.

The gene calls are TRBV5-1 and TRBJ2-1, with D possibly matching TRBD2 (6 bases). V gave up 0 bases and J gave up 15 bases, with 16 bases separating them. The CDR3 is 13 amino acids. Germline V lookup: CDR1 SGHRS, CDR2 YFSETQ. The CDR3, as DNA: TGCGCCAGCAGCTTGGCCAGCGGGCTAGGTTGGTTCTTC. It specifies CASSLASGLGWFF.

The rearrangement links TRBV5-1 to TRBJ2-7; D not certain. This CDR3 is 15 amino acids long. Germline lookup yields CDR1 SGHRS and CDR2 YFSETQ. Trimming cost V 1 base and J 3 bases, with 14 bases left between them. The CDR3 DNA reads TGCGCCAGCAGCTTGACTTCGCAGCCCATCTACGAGCAGTACTTC. It is translated as CASSLTSQPIYEQYF.

V and J are TRBV5-6 and TRBJ2-7, with D maybe TRBD1 (5 bases). Trimming took off 1 base at V and 2 bases at J, with 7 bases between the two ends. The CDR3 runs to 13 residues. Germline CDR1 is SGHDT and CDR2 is YYEEEE. The DNA for the CDR3 is TGTGCCAGCAGCTTGCAGGGTACCTACGAGCAGTACTTC. It is translated as CASSLQGTYEQYF. Looking up the rest from reference TRBV5-6 and TRBJ2-7 gives the full variable domain: DAGVTQSPTHLIKTRGQQVTLRCSPKSGHDTVSWYQQALGQGPQFIFQYYEEEERQRGNFPDRFSGHQFPNYSSELNVNALLLGDSALYLCASSLQGTYEQYFGPGTRLTVT.

The chain links TRBV18 to TRBJ2-1, with 11 bases fitting TRBD2. Germline V gene data show CDR1 as KGHSH and CDR2 as LQKENI. Unmatched junction bases numbered 8, after V lost 5 bases and J lost 8 bases. The CDR3 spans 15 residues. For the CDR3, the DNA is TGTGCCAGCTCATTTAGCGGGAGGGCCTCCCATGAGCAGTTCTTC. This codes for CASSFSGRASHEQFF.

This clonotype was detected only once. The J gene is TRBJ1-2, the V gene TRBV20-1, with unresolved D. This CDR3 is 11 amino acids long. Looked up from germline, CDR1 is DFQATT and CDR2 is SNEGSKA (reference sequence). The germline V and J ends were trimmed by 7 bases and 8 bases, with 14 bases remaining between them. The DNA for the CDR3 is TGCAGTGGACGAGGAGGATCGGGCTACACCTTC. This gives the protein CSGRGGSGYTF.

The chain is built from TRBV7-2 and TRBJ2-7, with 7 bases lining up with TRBD1. The germline V gene has CDR1 SGHTA and CDR2 FQGNSA. J was trimmed by 0 bases and V by 5 bases; bases with no gene match: 7. The CDR3 is made up of 15 amino acids. CDR3 nucleotides: TGTGCCAGCAGCCCCTTCGGACAGGTCTCCTACGAGCAGTACTTC. Encoded protein: CASSPFGQVSYEQYF. Full variable domain (rest looked up from reference TRBV7-2 and TRBJ2-7): GAGVSQSPSNKVTEKGKDVELRCDPISGHTALYWYRQSLGQGLEFLIYFQGNSAPDKSGLPSDRFSAERTGGSVSTLTIQRTQQEDSAVYLCASSPFGQVSYEQYFGPGTRLTVT.

The gene calls are TRBV30 and TRBJ1-2, with a tentative D call TRBD1 (6 bases). With 7 bases removed from V and 4 bases from J, the gap between germline ends came to 19 bases. This CDR3 is 14 amino acids long. Germline V gene data show CDR1 as GTSNPN and CDR2 as SVGIG (reference sequence). CDR3 sequence: CASTSQGRAYGYTF. CDR3 sequence (DNA): TGTGCCTCTACCTCCCAGGGGCGGGCCTATGGCTACACCTTC.

CDR3 sequence reads: CASSQVRETQYF. CDR3 in DNA: TGTGCCAGCAGCCAAGTAAGAGAGACCCAGTACTTC. V usage is TRBV3-1 and J usage is TRBJ2-5; D remains unclear. CDR1 and CDR2 from the germline V gene are LGHDT and YNNKEL (reference sequence). This CDR3 comprises 12 residues. Trimming took 1 base from V and 4 from J, leaving 4 bases between them.

V and J are TRBV7-8 and TRBJ2-1, with no clear D. The CDR3 sequence is 12 residues long. Looked up from germline, CDR1 is SGHVS and CDR2 is FQNEAQ. The V gene lost 0 bases and the J gene lost 9 bases, with 6 bases spanning the gap. CDR3 sequence reads: CASSLAGSEQFF. CDR3 sequence (DNA): TGTGCCAGCAGCTTAGCCGGGTCTGAGCAGTTCTTC.

V usage is TRBV30 and J usage is TRBJ2-7; D uncertain. The CDR3 is 14 amino acids. The ends were cut back, 2 bases at V and 1 base at J, with 12 bases in the middle. From germline, CDR1 is GTSNPN and CDR2 SVGIG (reference sequence). CDR3 region: CAWSRAGWSYEQYF. The CDR3, as DNA: TGTGCCTGGAGTCGGGCAGGCTGGTCCTACGAGCAGTACTTC.

The chain joins TRBV10-3 to TRBJ2-6, with 7 bases lining up with TRBD2. The ends lost 3 bases at V and 0 bases at J; junction bases unmatched: 5. Looked up from germline, CDR1 is ENHRY and CDR2 is SYGVKD. There are 17 residues in the CDR3. The CDR3 loop is CAISDLRLASGANVLTF. As DNA, the CDR3 is TGTGCCATCAGTGACCTTCGACTAGCCTCTGGGGCCAACGTCCTGACTTTC.

The genes are TRBV20-1 and TRBJ1-1; D remains ambiguous. The germline gives CDR1 DFQATT, CDR2 SNEGSKA (reference sequence). This CDR3 has 12 amino acids. V was trimmed by 6 bases and J by 3 bases, leaving 11 bases between them. The CDR3 here is CSARLLDTEAFF. The CDR3 DNA sequence: TGCAGTGCCCGACTCTTGGACACTGAAGCTTTCTTT.

The V gene is TRBV20-1, the J gene TRBJ2-5; 9 bases are shared with TRBD2. The CDR3 totals 16 residues. The junction had 8 bases not matched to a gene; V was cut back by 3 bases and J by 0 bases. Germline V gene data show CDR1 as DFQATT and CDR2 as SNEGSKA (reference sequence). This CDR3 reads CSASPSSGAYQETQYF. CDR3 sequence (DNA): TGCAGTGCTAGTCCCTCTAGCGGGGCATACCAAGAGACCCAGTACTTC.